One and the same sample provided the 10 T cell receptor beta chains below, sequenced in a study of Tregs in tolerant kidney transplant recipients. Sequenced by immunoSEQ multiplex PCR; TCRdb stores in-frame clones only, minus some. The sample holds some 110,000 clones, approximately 90% seen once. Input material: CD4+ T cells from blood. These receptors all come from a human donor in good health.

CDR3 sequence reads: CASSSGTGGEKLFF. Written as DNA, the CDR3 is TGCGCCAGCAGTTCAGGGACAGGGGGCGAAAAACTGTTTTTT. The chain links TRBV5-1 to TRBJ1-4; 12 bases are a match to TRBD1. Germline V gene sequence: CDR1 SGHRS, CDR2 YFSETQ. This CDR3 comprises 14 residues. V shed 5 bases and J 8 bases; nucleotides not matched to a gene: 4.

This sequence joins TRBV11-3 and TRBJ1-1, with TRBD1 matching 7 bases. CDR3 length equals 16 residues. Germline V gene data show CDR1 as SGHNT and CDR2 as YENEEA. Trimming cost V 5 bases and J 1 base; bases outside gene matches: 10. CDR3 sequence reads: CASSGLDRRENTEAFF. The CDR3 nucleotides are TGTGCCAGCAGCGGCTTGGACAGGAGGGAGAACACTGAAGCTTTCTTT.

The rearrangement joins TRBV2 to TRBJ2-5; 7 nucleotides match TRBD1. The DNA matches TRBJ2-7 better at its end, which makes the J call doubtful. Germline CDR1 and CDR2: SNHLY and FYNNEI. This CDR3 has 14 amino acids. CDR3 DNA sequence: TGTGCCAGCAGTGGACGAGACAGGGAAGACGAGCAGTACTTC. This sequence encodes CASSGRDREDEQYF.

The chain has TRBV27 and TRBJ1-2; D not certain. The CDR3 runs 15 residues. Trimming pared 4 bases from V and 0 bases from J, leaving 12 bases between. The V gene's germline CDR1 is MNHEY and CDR2 SMNVEV (reference sequence). This CDR3 reads CASSYTWNTNYGYTF. CDR3 DNA sequence: TGTGCCAGCAGTTACACCTGGAACACTAACTATGGCTACACCTTC.

The CDR3 sequence: CASRAERGGGYTF. As DNA, the CDR3 is TGTGCCAGTAGAGCCGAGCGAGGGGGGGGCTACACCTTC. The rearrangement links TRBV19 to TRBJ1-2; perhaps TRBD1 as D (6 bases). CDR3 length equals 13 residues. Germline CDR1 is LNHDA and CDR2 is SQIVND (reference sequence). Trimming took off 6 bases at V and 8 bases at J, with 16 bases between the two ends.

The genes are TRBV29-1 and TRBJ2-5; TRBD2 matches 14 bases. The CDR3 length is 13 residues. The J segment lost 7 bases and the V segment lost 8 bases, leaving 6 bases of the junction unmatched. CDR1 and CDR2 (germline): SQVTM, ANQGSEA. In nucleotides, the CDR3 is TGCAGCTTGACTAGCGGGGGGGCGGGGACCCAGTACTTC. Translating it yields CSLTSGGAGTQYF.

The gene calls are TRBV4-2 and TRBJ2-5, with 8 positions matching TRBD1. CDR1 and CDR2 from the germline V gene are LGHNA and YNFKEQ. V was clipped by 6 bases and J by 4 bases; unmatched bases: 16. The CDR3 loop spans 17 amino acids. CDR3 in DNA: TGTGCCAGCAGACCTCAAGGGGGGCAGGGGGCATCAGAGACCCAGTACTTC. It encodes CASRPQGGQGASETQYF.

The chain links TRBV6-1 to TRBJ2-7; 9 positions agree with TRBD1. The germline V gene encodes CDR1 MNHNS and CDR2 SASEGT. V lost 6 bases and J lost 3; bases outside the gene matches: 6. The CDR3 is made up of 14 amino acids. The chain's CDR3 is CASSWGQGGYEQYF. In DNA form, the CDR3 reads TGTGCCAGCAGCTGGGGACAGGGTGGCTACGAGCAGTACTTC.

As to this clone: The DNA is left out, because the CDR3 cannot be placed on it with certainty; the CDR3 is given as TCRdb lists it. V and J are TRBV25-1 and TRBJ1-1. CDR1 MGHDK and CDR2 SYGVNS come from the germline V gene. 14 amino acids form the CDR3, both terminal residues included. The chain's CDR3 is CASSFGAGDTEAFF.

This clone was observed a few times. This chain joins TRBV25-1 and TRBJ2-3, with D possibly being TRBD2 (5 bases). This CDR3 region has 15 residues. CDR1 MGHDK and CDR2 SYGVNS come from the germline V gene. The V end lost 5 bases, the J end lost 2 bases, and 14 bases lay between the germline ends. CDR3: CASSHRRGSTDTQYF. In DNA, the CDR3 is TGTGCCAGCAGTCACAGACGGGGATCCACAGATACGCAGTATTTT.